The 25 T cell receptor beta chains listed next were all sequenced from one sample in a study of T cells in Graves' hyperthyroidism and ophthalmopathy. RNA transcripts gave rise to amplified TCR beta CDR3 regions. With the HTBI primer set, the TCR CDR3 went through a first round of RT-PCR. Each CDR3 protein gets one entry after TCRdb re-called the multiplex PCR reads with MiXCR. The top ten hold roughly 8.3% of the sample, which has 750,000 to 900,000 distinct CDR3 sequences, 38% seen once. Sequencing was carried out using blood. Receptor source: a man younger than 35 with Graves' hyperthyroidism.

There are many counts of this clonotype. In nucleotides, the CDR3 is TGTGCCATCAGTGACAGGGGCGCCGGGGAGCTGTTTTTT. It codes for CAISDRGAGELFF. The rearrangement joins TRBV10-3 to TRBJ2-2, with a weak D call TRBD1 (6 bases). The germline V gene encodes CDR1 ENHRY and CDR2 SYGVKD. The CDR3 has 13 amino acids. Trimming cost V 3 bases and J 6 bases, with 8 bases left between them.

The chain combines TRBV5-1 with TRBJ2-2; weak D call: TRBD1 (5 bases). This CDR3 has 14 residues. CDR1 SGHRS and CDR2 YFSETQ come from the germline V gene. V was clipped by 0 bases and J by 6 bases, with 9 bases between them. CDR3 DNA sequence: TGCGCCAGCAGCTTGGCACCAGGGCCCGGGGAGCTGTTTTTT. This encodes CASSLAPGPGELFF. Drawing the rest from reference TRBV5-1 and TRBJ2-2, the complete variable domain is KAGVTQTPRYLIKTRGQQVTLSCSPISGHRSVSWYQQTPGQGLQFLFEYFSETQRNKGNFPGRFSGRQFSNSRSEMNVSTLELGDSALYLCASSLAPGPGELFFGEGSRLTVL.

This clonotype was recorded a few times. The chain uses TRBV7-8 and TRBJ2-7, with TRBD1 identical over 8 bases. Trimming at V came to 4 bases and at J to 11 bases, leaving 7 bases not matched to a gene. Per germline, CDR1 SGHVS and CDR2 FQNEAQ. This CDR3 is built from 12 residues. The CDR3 loop reads CASSYYRGWEYF. In nucleotides, the CDR3 is TGTGCCAGCAGCTACTACAGGGGGTGGGAGTACTTC.

Note on this clonotype: A much more abundant neighbour one base away suggests this may be a read error. The chain is built from TRBV10-2 and TRBJ2-7; D gene uncertain. The CDR3 consists of 14 residues. Germline CDR1 WSHSY, CDR2 SAAADI. DNA of the CDR3: TGCACCAGCAGTACCACCGGCGGCAGCCACGAGCAGTACTTC. This translates into CTSSTTGGSHEQYF.

V and J are TRBV7-2 and TRBJ1-3; tentatively, D is TRBD1 (5 bases). The germline V gene has CDR1 SGHTA and CDR2 FQGNSA. V was trimmed by 6 bases and J by 11 bases, leaving 14 bases between them. The CDR3 consists of 12 residues. The CDR3 DNA follows: TGTGCCAGCAGGGAGGTCCGGGGGGCCATATATTTT. This translates into CASREVRGAIYF. Supplemented by reference TRBV7-2 and TRBJ1-3, the full variable domain reads GAGVSQSPSNKVTEKGKDVELRCDPISGHTALYWYRQSLGQGLEFLIYFQGNSAPDKSGLPSDRFSAERTGGSVSTLTIQRTQQEDSAVYLCASREVRGAIYFGEGSWLTVV.

The chain uses TRBV5-4 and TRBJ2-2; no clear D. Germline V lookup: CDR1 SGHNT, CDR2 YYREEE (reference sequence). This CDR3 region has 15 residues. Deletions cut 4 bases from V and 0 bases from J, with 10 bases between. CDR3 sequence (DNA): TGTGCCAGCAGCGCGTCATTTCCGAACACCGGGGAGCTGTTTTTT. It yields the protein CASSASFPNTGELFF.

This clonotype was seen repeatedly, ten times or more. V usage is TRBV7-3 and J usage is TRBJ2-5; 9 bases align to TRBD1. V trimming: 2 bases; J trimming: 3 bases; junction bases outside the gene matches: 4. The CDR3 consists of 15 residues. From germline, CDR1 is SGHTA and CDR2 FQGTGA. The CDR3 nucleotides are TGTGCCAGCAGCTTACTCGGGACAGGGAAAGAGACCCAGTACTTC. Its translation: CASSLLGTGKETQYF.

This clonotype was seen only a few times. The chain combines TRBV7-8 with TRBJ1-2; 7 positions agree with TRBD1. CDR1 and CDR2 (germline): SGHVS, FQNEAQ. CDR3 length equals 16 residues. The V gene end was trimmed by 3 bases and the J gene end by 2 bases; junction bases not matched to a gene: 9. CDR3 nucleotide sequence: TGTGCCAGCAGCTTGAGTGGGACAGCCGCGAACTATGGCTACACCTTC. Amino acid sequence: CASSLSGTAANYGYTF.

This clonotype was seen ten or more times. The J gene is TRBJ1-5, the V gene TRBV19, with 7 bases identical to TRBD1. The ends lost 4 bases at V and 7 bases at J; junction bases unmatched: 7. The CDR3 sequence is 14 residues long. Germline assignment: CDR1 LNHDA and CDR2 SQIVND (reference sequence). The DNA of the CDR3 is TGTGCCAGTAGTACCCGGGACAGTGGCCAGCCCCAGCATTTT. This encodes CASSTRDSGQPQHF.

This clonotype has ten or more counts. The V gene is TRBV15, the J gene TRBJ2-5; D gene ambiguous. V was cut by 6 bases and J by 1 base, with 9 bases left in between. Germline CDR1 is LNHNV and CDR2 is YYDKDF (reference sequence). The CDR3 is made up of 13 amino acids. CDR3 in amino acids: CATSNGVQETQYF. The CDR3 DNA sequence: TGTGCCACCAGTAATGGGGTCCAAGAGACCCAGTACTTC.

This clonotype was picked up a small number of times. The chain links TRBV7-2 to TRBJ1-3; D is undetermined. CDR3 length: 13 residues. Trimming took off 2 bases at V and 9 bases at J, with 11 bases between the two ends. From germline, CDR1 is SGHTA and CDR2 FQGNSA. CDR3 residues: CASSLSREGTIYF. CDR3 DNA sequence: TGTGCCAGCAGCTTAAGTCGGGAGGGCACCATATATTTT.

Remarks on this clonotype: This may be a read error: a much more frequent sequence differs by one nucleotide. The chain links TRBV29-1 to TRBJ1-4, with D maybe TRBD1 (6 bases). Trimming removed 0 bases from V and 10 bases from J, with 18 bases in between. Germline V gene sequence: CDR1 SQVTM, CDR2 ANQGSEA. This CDR3 region has 15 residues. The CDR3 DNA reads TGCAGCGTTGAAGACGGCAGAGAACAGGGTGGAAAACTGTTTTTT. Protein product: CSVEDGREQGGKLFF.

This clonotype was found a few times. The chain has TRBV29-1 and TRBJ2-7; perhaps TRBD2 as D (6 bases). Trimming stripped 5 bases from V and 0 bases from J, with 20 bases between. The V gene's germline CDR1 is SQVTM and CDR2 ANQGSEA. The length of the CDR3 is 16 residues. The CDR3 region has the DNA TGCAGCGTTCTCCGGGACTTTAAAATGGGCTCCTACGAGCAGTACTTC. Its translation is CSVLRDFKMGSYEQYF.

This clonotype was recorded a few times. V and J are TRBV4-1 and TRBJ2-5; D uncertain. The CDR3 contains 15 residues. Germline CDR1 reads MGHRA; CDR2 reads YSYEKL. V dropped 0 bases and J dropped 4 bases, with 12 bases sitting between them. CDR3 amino acids: CASSQDTAARETQYF. The CDR3 DNA reads as TGCGCCAGCAGCCAAGATACGGCGGCCCGAGAGACCCAGTACTTC.

Only a few counts were recorded for this clonotype. The chain carries TRBV12-3 or TRBV12-4 and TRBJ2-5; 7 bases are shared with TRBD1. This CDR3 has 15 residues. V was pared by 3 bases and J by 7 bases, with 11 bases of the junction left unmatched. Written as DNA, the CDR3 is TGTGCCAGCAGTTTCGGACAGGCGGTAATTGGGACCCAGTACTTC. This translates into CASSFGQAVIGTQYF.

This clonotype appeared many times. CDR3: CASSSGGAGTQYF. The CDR3 DNA is TGTGCCAGCAGCTCAGGGGGCGCGGGGACCCAGTACTTC. This sequence joins TRBV7-3 and TRBJ2-5; 8 nucleotides line up with TRBD1. The V gene end was trimmed by 4 bases and the J gene end by 7 bases; junction bases not matched to a gene: 5. Germline CDR1 reads SGHTA; CDR2 reads FQGTGA. There are 13 residues in the CDR3.

This sequence joins TRBV20-1 and TRBJ1-1; tentative D call: TRBD1 (5 bases). Germline CDR1 and CDR2: DFQATT and SNEGSKA (reference sequence). CDR3 length: 11 residues. The ends were cut back, 4 bases at V and 4 bases at J, with 7 bases in the middle. The CDR3 coding sequence is TGCAGTGCTAAAGGGACCACTGAAGCTTTCTTT. It encodes CSAKGTTEAFF.

The chain recombines TRBV2 with TRBJ1-5; tentative D call: TRBD1 (6 bases). This CDR3 has 14 amino acids. Trimming removed 6 bases at V and 6 bases at J, with 15 bases between. Germline lookup yields CDR1 SNHLY and CDR2 FYNNEI. The CDR3 loop reads CASSFNPGVQPQHF. CDR3 DNA sequence: TGTGCCAGCAGCTTTAACCCAGGGGTTCAGCCCCAGCATTTT.

This clonotype has more than one count but fewer than ten. This sequence joins TRBV12-3 or TRBV12-4 and TRBJ2-7; 13 bases line up with TRBD2. J was trimmed by 7 bases and V by 8 bases; bases with no gene match: 8. The CDR3 runs 14 residues. The CDR3 protein is CASEGLAGYWEQYF. CDR3 nucleotides: TGTGCCAGCGAGGGACTAGCGGGATATTGGGAGCAGTACTTC.

In this sample, this clonotype turned up a few times. This chain connects TRBV15 to TRBJ2-7; D call uncertain. V lost 3 bases, J lost 4 bases, and 13 bases lay in between. CDR3 size: 14 residues. Germline CDR1 is LNHNV and CDR2 is YYDKDF (reference sequence). The CDR3 DNA reads TGTGCCACCAGCAGCCCACGGTCTTCATACGAGCAGTACTTC. It encodes CATSSPRSSYEQYF. The full variable domain, rest sourced from reference TRBV15 and TRBJ2-7, is DAMVIQNPRYQVTQFGKPVTLSCSQTLNHNVMYWYQQKSSQAPKLLFHYYDKDFNNEADTPDNFQSRRPNTSFCFLDIRSPGLGDTAMYLCATSSPRSSYEQYFGPGTRLTVT.

The sample holds one count of this clonotype. The J gene is TRBJ2-7, the V gene TRBV20-1, with D perhaps matching TRBD1 (5 bases). The V end was cut by 0 bases, the J end by 2 bases, with 11 bases between. Germline CDR1 DFQATT, CDR2 SNEGSKA (reference sequence). The CDR3 covers 14 residues. The CDR3: CSARDQGVTYEQYF. Written as DNA, the CDR3 is TGCAGTGCTAGAGATCAGGGCGTAACCTACGAGCAGTACTTC.

This clonotype was observed a few times. The chain has TRBV20-1 and TRBJ2-5; D gene uncertain. Trimming shortened V by 6 bases and J by 5 bases, and 19 bases separated the two germline ends. Germline values: CDR1 DFQATT, CDR2 SNEGSKA (reference sequence). The CDR3 is 14 amino acids. The CDR3 loop reads CSALPLGTAETQYF. CDR3 DNA sequence: TGCAGTGCGCTTCCCCTGGGAACGGCGGAGACCCAGTACTTC.

The CDR3 DNA reads TGTGCCATCAGTACTGGGAACTATGGCTACACCTTC. This sequence encodes CAISTGNYGYTF. This chain connects TRBV10-3 to TRBJ1-2; the D is unclear. V lost 5 bases, J lost 2 bases, and 6 bases lay in between. The germline V gene encodes CDR1 ENHRY and CDR2 SYGVKD. The CDR3 consists of 12 residues.

This clonotype was counted at least ten times. The chain links TRBV5-6 to TRBJ2-7; D possibly corresponds to TRBD1 (6 bases). The CDR3 is made up of 13 amino acids. The ends were cut back, 4 bases at V and 3 bases at J, with 11 bases in the middle. CDR1 is SGHDT, CDR2 YYEEEE, per germline. The CDR3 is CASSQGRVYEQYF. The CDR3 DNA is TGTGCCAGCAGCCAGGGGAGAGTCTACGAGCAGTACTTC.

This clonotype has more than one count but fewer than ten. The gene calls are TRBV6-5 and TRBJ1-1; 7 bases line up with TRBD1. J was trimmed by 1 base and V by 7 bases; bases with no gene match: 3. Germline values: CDR1 MNHEY, CDR2 SVGAGI. CDR3 size: 13 residues. The CDR3: CASMNRGNTEAFF. DNA for the CDR3: TGTGCCAGCATGAACAGGGGGAACACTGAAGCTTTCTTT.